This T cell receptor beta chain was obtained from a study of blood T cell repertoires in COVID-19. The overall study: Both acute and convalescent COVID-19 samples were obtained from the United States, Italy and Spain. T cells, B-cell-depleted T cells, or PBMCs supplied cDNA or gDNA.

In the original workflow: From reference gene primer amplification, estimates of nucleated cell counts were derived. Clones were read by immunoSEQ multiplex PCR, and TCRdb kept only the in-frame ones, dropping some. The V and J calls and clone size were taken over from that table, and D and trimming were inferred from the DNA. This table has about 34,000 clones, about nine tenths appearing once. Per germline, CDR1 DFQATT and CDR2 SNEGSKA (reference sequence). The V segment lost 6 bases and the J segment 5 bases; nucleotides outside the gene matches: 3. The CDR3 covers 11 residues. The TCR sequence derives from an elderly man with acute or convalescent COVID-19. V usage is TRBV20-1 and J usage is TRBJ1-2, with TRBD1 matching 7 bases. Sequencing was performed on peripheral blood. In DNA form, the CDR3 reads TGCAGTGCAGGACAGGTTTATGGCTACACCTTC. Translation gives CSAGQVYGYTF.